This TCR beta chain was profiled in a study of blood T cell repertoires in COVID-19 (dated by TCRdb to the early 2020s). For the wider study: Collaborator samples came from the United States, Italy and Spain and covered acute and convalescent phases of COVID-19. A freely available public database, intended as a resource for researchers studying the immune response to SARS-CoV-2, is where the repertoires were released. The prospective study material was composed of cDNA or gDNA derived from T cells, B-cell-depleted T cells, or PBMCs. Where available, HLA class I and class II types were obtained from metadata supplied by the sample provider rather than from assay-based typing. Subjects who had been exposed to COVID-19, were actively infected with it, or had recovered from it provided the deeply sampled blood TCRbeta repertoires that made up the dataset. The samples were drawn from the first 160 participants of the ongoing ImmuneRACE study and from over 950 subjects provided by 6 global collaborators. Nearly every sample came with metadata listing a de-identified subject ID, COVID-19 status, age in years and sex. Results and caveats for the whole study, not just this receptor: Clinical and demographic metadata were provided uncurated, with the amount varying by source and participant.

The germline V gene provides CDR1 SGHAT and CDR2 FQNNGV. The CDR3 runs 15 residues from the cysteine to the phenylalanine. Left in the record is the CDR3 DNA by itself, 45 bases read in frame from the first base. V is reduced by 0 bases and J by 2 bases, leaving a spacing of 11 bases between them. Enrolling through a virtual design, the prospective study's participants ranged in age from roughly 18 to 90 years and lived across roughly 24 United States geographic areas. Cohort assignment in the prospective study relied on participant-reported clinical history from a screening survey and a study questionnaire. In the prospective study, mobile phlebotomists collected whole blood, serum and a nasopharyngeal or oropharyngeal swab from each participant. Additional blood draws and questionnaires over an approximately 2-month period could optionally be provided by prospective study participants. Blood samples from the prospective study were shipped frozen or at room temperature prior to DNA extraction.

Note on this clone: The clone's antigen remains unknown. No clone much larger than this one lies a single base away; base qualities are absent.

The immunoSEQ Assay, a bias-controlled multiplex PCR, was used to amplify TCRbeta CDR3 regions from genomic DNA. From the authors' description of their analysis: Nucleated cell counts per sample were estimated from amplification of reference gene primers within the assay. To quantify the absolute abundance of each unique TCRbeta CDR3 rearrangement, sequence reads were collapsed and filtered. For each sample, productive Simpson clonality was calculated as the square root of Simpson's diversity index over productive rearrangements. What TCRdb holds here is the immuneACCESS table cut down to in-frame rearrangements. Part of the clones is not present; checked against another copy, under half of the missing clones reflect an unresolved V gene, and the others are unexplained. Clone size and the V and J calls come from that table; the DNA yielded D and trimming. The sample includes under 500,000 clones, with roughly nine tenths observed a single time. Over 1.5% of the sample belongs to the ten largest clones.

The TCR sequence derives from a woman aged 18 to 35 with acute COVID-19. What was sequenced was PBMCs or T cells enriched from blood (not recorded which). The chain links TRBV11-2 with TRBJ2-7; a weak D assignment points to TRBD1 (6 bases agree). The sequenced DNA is TGTGCCAGCAGCTTAGAAATTCAGGGGACCTACGAGCAGTACTTC. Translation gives CASSLEIQGTYEQYF.